This T cell receptor (beta chain) was sequenced for a study of shared clonotypes between healthy human individuals. Study-wide results and caveats: Even with large depth, rarefaction showed that sorted-subset sequencing was incomplete. The expectation was that sequencing depth would affect clonotype sharing among donors.

On this clone: Its antigen is not identified.

The study enrolled healthy HIV-negative adults without recent acute infections or vaccinations as donors. Original methodology: Junction-only sequences produced by ImmunoSEQ had no quality scores, so filtering differed. Some clones are missing from TCRdb's copy, which holds only in-frame ones; the method was immunoSEQ multiplex PCR. The V and J calls and clone size come from that table; D and trimming were worked out from the DNA. The sample has roughly 1.4 million clones, approximately 98.5% seen once. There are 16 residues in the CDR3. V gave up 2 bases and J gave up 2 bases, with 16 bases separating them. Germline values: CDR1 LNHNV, CDR2 YYDKDF (reference sequence).

Sequenced input: naive CD4+ T cells sorted from blood. Subset described: CD45RA+ positively selected. The rearrangement joins TRBV15 to TRBJ2-7, with D possibly TRBD2 on 6 matching bases. This TCR came from a young man in good health. CDR3 DNA: TGTGCCACCAGCAGATTCGCAGCGGGCACCGCCTACGAGCAGTACTTC. This sequence encodes CATSRFAAGTAYEQYF.